The 16 T cell receptor beta chains listed next were all sequenced from one sample in a study of regulatory T cells in long-lasting Graves disease. Building of the TCR beta libraries involved iRepertoire HTBI primers and Arm-PCR of CDR3 regions. MiXCR was run by TCRdb on the multiplex PCR reads, yielding one entry per CDR3 protein. The sample shows about 610,000 distinct CDR3 sequences, more than 15% of them seen only once. The time point is: newly diagnosed GD, antithyroid drugs for less than 3 months. From RNA extracted from PBMCs, the TCR library was made. Another study also made use of these data, one on T cells in Graves' hyperthyroidism and ophthalmopathy.

The sequenced sample was peripheral blood mononuclear cells (PBMCs), obtained at new diagnosis, from a patient treated with antithyroid drugs. The receptor source for this set is a man aged 18 to 35 with Graves disease.

The V gene is TRBV20-1, the J gene TRBJ2-5, with D perhaps matching TRBD2 (5 bases). The CDR3 sequence is 15 residues long. The ends were cut back, 2 bases at V and 6 bases at J, with 19 bases in the middle. Germline V gene data show CDR1 as DFQATT and CDR2 as SNEGSKA (reference sequence). As DNA, the CDR3 is TGCAGTGCTAGAAATTTTGGCGGGCCTAGGAAGACCCAGTACTTC. Translating gives CSARNFGGPRKTQYF.

This clonotype was recorded many times. The rearrangement uses TRBV30 and TRBJ2-3; D gene unclear. Germline CDR1 GTSNPN, CDR2 SVGIG (reference sequence). The CDR3 is 12 amino acids. The V end was cut by 0 bases, the J end by 4 bases, with 5 bases between. The CDR3 is CAWSVTPDTQYF. CDR3 DNA: TGTGCCTGGAGTGTAACCCCAGATACGCAGTATTTT.

This chain connects TRBV12-3 or TRBV12-4 to TRBJ1-3; D gene unclear. This CDR3 contains 15 residues. With 8 bases removed from V and 0 bases from J, the gap between germline ends came to 14 bases. CDR3 protein: CASGGRPYSGNTIYF. CDR3 nucleotides: TGTGCCAGCGGAGGCCGACCTTACTCTGGAAACACCATATATTTT.

This clonotype was detected a few times. V and J are TRBV5-1 and TRBJ2-3, with a tentative D call TRBD1 (7 bases). This CDR3 has 15 residues. Germline loops: CDR1 SGHRS, CDR2 YFSETQ. V lost 3 bases and J lost 2, with 13 bases in between. Here the CDR3 reads CASSSAGQNTDTQYF. CDR3 DNA sequence: TGCGCCAGCAGCTCGGCGGGACAGAACACAGATACGCAGTATTTT.

The chain couples TRBV29-1 to TRBJ1-2; D unclear. This CDR3 is 13 amino acids long. The germline V gene encodes CDR1 SQVTM and CDR2 ANQGSEA. Deletions cut 6 bases from V and 10 bases from J, with 21 bases between. CDR3 region: CSVPPASLEDYTF. The CDR3 region has the DNA TGCAGCGTCCCCCCGGCCAGTTTAGAGGACTACACCTTC.

This clonotype showed up just a few times. This sequence joins TRBV18 and TRBJ2-1; D is undetermined. The V and J ends lost 6 bases and 13 bases respectively, with 13 bases between them. This CDR3 has 11 amino acids. Germline V gives CDR1 KGHSH, CDR2 LQKENI. CDR3 sequence (DNA): TGTGCCAGCTCCCCATGGTTTCAACAGTTCTTC. Amino acids: CASSPWFQQFF.

This chain links TRBV10-3 with TRBJ2-3; D may be TRBD1 (6 bases). CDR3 length: 15 amino acids. Germline assignment: CDR1 ENHRY and CDR2 SYGVKD. Trimming stripped 7 bases from V and 5 bases from J, with 19 bases between. The CDR3 is CAIKPQGSGGDTQYF. CDR3 in DNA: TGTGCCATCAAGCCACAGGGCTCGGGTGGAGATACGCAGTATTTT.

In its sample, this clonotype was seen many times. The chain has TRBV12-3 or TRBV12-4 and TRBJ1-1, with D perhaps TRBD1 (5 bases). This CDR3 is 16 amino acids long. Trimming cost V 4 bases and J 1 base, with 16 bases left between them. CDR3 residues: CASSSPWTNQNTEAFF. As DNA, the CDR3 is TGTGCCAGCAGTTCACCCTGGACAAACCAGAACACTGAAGCTTTCTTT.

This clonotype came up many times. A much larger clone lies a single base off, so this may be a read error. The V gene is TRBV19, the J gene TRBJ2-7, with 9 bases aligning to TRBD1. This CDR3 contains 13 residues. Germline CDR1 reads LNHDA; CDR2 reads SQIVND (reference sequence). V gave up 9 bases and J gave up 3 bases; unmatched junction bases: 6. The CDR3 reads CASSRDRDYEQYF. The CDR3 DNA follows: TGTGCCAGCAGCCGGGACAGGGACTACGAGCAGTACTTC.

The V gene is TRBV4-1, the J gene TRBJ2-1; 12 bases fit TRBD2. With 3 bases clipped from V and 3 bases from J, the junction kept 3 bases outside the gene matches. Germline CDR1 and CDR2: MGHRA and YSYEKL. The length of the CDR3 is 16 residues. CDR3 sequence reads: CASSQPGLAGYNEQFF. The CDR3 nucleotides read TGCGCCAGCAGCCAGCCGGGACTAGCGGGCTACAATGAGCAGTTCTTC.

The sample holds a few counts of this clonotype. V is TRBV6-2 or TRBV6-3 and J is TRBJ1-1; a weak D match, TRBD1 (6 bases). V was trimmed by 0 bases and J by 1 base, leaving 12 bases between them. CDR1 and CDR2 from the germline V gene are MNHEY and SVGEGT. The CDR3 length is 16 residues. This chain's CDR3 is CASSYSGMTGNTEAFF. CDR3 coding DNA: TGTGCCAGCAGTTACTCGGGGATGACAGGGAACACTGAAGCTTTCTTT.

The V gene is TRBV28, the J gene TRBJ2-5, with D perhaps TRBD1 (6 bases). Germline CDR1 reads MDHEN; CDR2 reads SYDVKM. The CDR3 is 15 amino acids. V was clipped by 6 bases and J by 4 bases, with 18 bases between them. CDR3 region: CASSPLGQGRETQYF. The CDR3 bases are TGTGCCAGCAGCCCGTTGGGACAAGGGAGAGAGACCCAGTACTTC.

This clonotype was seen at least ten times. The J gene is TRBJ2-2, the V gene TRBV28; the D gene is possibly TRBD1 (6 bases). CDR3 length: 17 amino acids. V lost 1 base to trimming and J lost 1 base, with 13 bases between them. Germline V gene data show CDR1 as MDHEN and CDR2 as SYDVKM. The CDR3: CASSLYRDGWNTGELFF. The CDR3 DNA sequence: TGTGCCAGCAGTTTATACAGGGATGGATGGAACACCGGGGAGCTGTTTTTT. The full variable domain, completed using reference TRBV28 and TRBJ2-2, is DVKVTQSSRYLVKRTGEKVFLECVQDMDHENMFWYRQDPGLGLRLIYFSYDVKMKEKGDIPEGYSVSREKKERFSLILESASTNQTSMYLCASSLYRDGWNTGELFFGEGSRLTVL.

V gene TRBV20-1 combines with J gene TRBJ2-2, with 10 bases fitting TRBD2. The CDR3 is 17 residues long. V gave up 1 base and J gave up 5 bases; unmatched junction bases: 10. From germline, CDR1 is DFQATT and CDR2 SNEGSKA (reference sequence). CDR3 bases: TGCAGTGCTAGAGGGCCTATTAGCGGGGGGCCTACCGGGGAGCTGTTTTTT. Encoded protein: CSARGPISGGPTGELFF.

This clonotype has just a few counts. The J gene is TRBJ2-5, the V gene TRBV20-1, with TRBD1 matching 11 bases. In germline, CDR1 is DFQATT, CDR2 SNEGSKA (reference sequence). The ends lost 0 bases at V and 5 bases at J; junction bases unmatched: 5. This CDR3 comprises 15 residues. The DNA of the CDR3 is TGCAGTGCTAGAGATCCTGGGACAGGGGGGGAGACCCAGTACTTC. This translates into CSARDPGTGGETQYF.

Of note for this clonotype: A clone one base away is much larger, so this may be a read error. The J gene is TRBJ2-1, the V gene TRBV7-2; 9 positions match TRBD2. Germline V lookup: CDR1 SGHTA, CDR2 FQGNSA. This CDR3 region has 14 residues. The CDR3 here is CASSRLAEWNGQFF. The CDR3 DNA follows: TGTGCCAGCAGTCGACTAGCGGAATGGAATGGGCAGTTCTTC.